The present entry profiles one T cell receptor beta chain with its context. Its specificity is not known. The beta constant-region primer was an equimolar mix of two oligonucleotides covering TRBC1 and TRBC2. Nested alpha and beta constant-region primers with the SP2 primer drove four PCR rounds on ligated cDNA. TCRdb passed the UMI-ligation and nested PCR reads through MiXCR, listing each CDR3 protein once. The sample holds over 100,000 distinct CDR3 sequences; roughly 15% are singletons and the top ten take about 3%. The entry originates in a study of naive and memory T cell subsets. Study conclusions and caveats: The power law exponent of TCR abundance differed between naive and memory cells. Expression changes during T cell differentiation may affect RNA-based TCR counts. Naive repertoires, especially CD8, held a few larger clonotypes, possibly memory cells re-expressing CD45RA.

V dropped 1 base and J dropped 1 base, with 10 bases sitting between them. This CDR3 is built from 16 residues. From germline, CDR1 is LGHDT and CDR2 YNNKEL (reference sequence). Cells stained for CD3, CD4, CD8, CD45RA, CD27 and viability were sorted into four CD45RA/CD27 subsets. The sequenced sample consisted of naive CD8+ T cells from blood. The clonotype originates from a human donor in good health. The V call is TRBV3-1, the J call TRBJ2-2; tentative D call: TRBD2 (5 bases). The CDR3 DNA follows: TGTGCCAGCAGCCAAGTAGCTAGCCTGAACACCGGGGAGCTGTTTTTT. This sequence encodes CASSQVASLNTGELFF.